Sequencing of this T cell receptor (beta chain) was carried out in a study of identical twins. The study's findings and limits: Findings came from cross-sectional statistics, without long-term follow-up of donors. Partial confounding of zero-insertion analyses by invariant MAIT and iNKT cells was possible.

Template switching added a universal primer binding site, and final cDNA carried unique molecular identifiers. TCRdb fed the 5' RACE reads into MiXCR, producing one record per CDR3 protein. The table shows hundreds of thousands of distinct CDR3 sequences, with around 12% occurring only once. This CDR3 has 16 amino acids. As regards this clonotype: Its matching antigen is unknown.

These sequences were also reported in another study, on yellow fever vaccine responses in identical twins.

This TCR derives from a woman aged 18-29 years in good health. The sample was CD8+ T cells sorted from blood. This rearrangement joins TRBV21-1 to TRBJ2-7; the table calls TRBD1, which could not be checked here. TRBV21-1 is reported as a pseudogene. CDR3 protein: CASSKGVWDNSYEQYF. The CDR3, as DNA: TGTGCCAGCAGCAAAGGTGTGTGGGACAACTCCTACGAGCAGTACTTC.